The 6 T cell receptor beta chains reported below all come from one sample, sequenced in a study of cytomegalovirus exposure and HLA in healthy donors. Primers: 60 Vbeta forward and 13 Jbeta reverse. TCRdb keeps only in-frame clones here, not all; method: immunoSEQ multiplex PCR. Of tens of thousands of clones listed, 80% to 90% were seen once; the top ten hold about 10%. The sample was PBMCs. The receptors derive from a woman aged 35 to 49 in good health and CMV-seronegative.

This rearrangement joins TRBV25-1 to TRBJ2-7; perhaps TRBD1 as D (6 bases). Germline loops: CDR1 MGHDK, CDR2 SYGVNS. V lost 9 bases and J lost 7, with 28 bases in between. The CDR3 runs 16 residues. CDR3 DNA: TGTGCCAGGAAGGGGGAGACCGGTACCTCCTTGATTGAGCAGTACGTC. Its protein is CARKGETGTSLIEQYV.

The J gene is TRBJ1-2, the V gene TRBV9; 10 nucleotides align to TRBD1. Germline CDR1 and CDR2: SGDLS and YYNGEE. CDR3 length: 15 amino acids. Trimming at V came to 0 bases and at J to 3 bases, leaving 2 bases not matched to a gene. The chain's CDR3 is CASSVATGGDYGYTF. The CDR3 nucleotides read TGTGCCAGCAGCGTAGCGACAGGGGGCGACTATGGCTACACCTTC.

The gene calls are TRBV29-1 and TRBJ2-1, with D unresolved. The CDR3 runs to 10 residues. V gave up 7 bases and J gave up 12 bases, with 13 bases separating them. Per the germline V gene, CDR1 is SQVTM and CDR2 is ANQGSEA. CDR3 loop: CSAYDERQFF. The DNA of the CDR3 is TGCAGCGCTTACGACGAGCGGCAGTTCTTC.

The rearrangement uses TRBV5-1 and TRBJ1-1; D gene unclear. This CDR3 has 15 amino acids. Between the trimmed V and J ends, which lost 0 bases and 1 base, there was a span of 10 bases. Germline CDR1 reads SGHRS; CDR2 reads YFSETQ. For the CDR3, the DNA is TGCGCCAGCAGCTTGGGAGACACCCCGAACACTGAAGCTTTCTTT. Its translation is CASSLGDTPNTEAFF.

This clone was recorded a few times. This chain connects TRBV6-4 to TRBJ1-1, with TRBD1 matching over 10 bases. CDR3 length equals 12 residues. Germline CDR1 MRHNA, CDR2 SNTAGT. The V segment lost 11 bases and the J segment 11 bases; nucleotides outside the gene matches: 11. The CDR3 coding sequence is TGTGCCCTTAGCGACAGGGGGCGCGTGGCTTTCTTT. Translating gives CALSDRGRVAFF.

In this sample, this clone turned up a few times. The genes are TRBV4-2 and TRBJ2-1; the match to TRBD2 covers 10 bases. The CDR3 has 18 amino acids. The V segment lost 2 bases and the J segment 8 bases; nucleotides outside the gene matches: 15. Germline lookup yields CDR1 LGHNA and CDR2 YNFKEQ. The CDR3 region is CASSQLISGGPYEYEQFF. In nucleotides, the CDR3 is TGTGCCAGCAGCCAACTAATTAGCGGGGGGCCCTATGAATATGAGCAGTTCTTC.